Listed here is a single T cell receptor (beta chain). Its specificity is not known. PCR involved 60 Vbeta and 13 Jbeta primers. The repertoire was sequenced with immunoSEQ multiplex PCR; TCRdb's copy has only in-frame clones and lacks some. The table includes 170,000 or so clones, about 80% detected once. The sample comes from a study of cytomegalovirus exposure and HLA in healthy donors. Trimming removed 5 bases from V and 0 bases from J, with 5 bases in between. CDR3 size: 13 residues. Germline-derived CDR1 and CDR2 are LNHDA and SQIVND (reference sequence). Study conclusions and caveats: Some highly shared sequence variants likely arose as a pipeline artifact. A later analysis linked a missense variant in DCLRE1C to the trimming of TCR beta V and J genes. The number of N-insertions in an Asian-associated ancestry cluster was reportedly below the roughly 620-donor mean in a later analysis.

The chain has TRBV19 and TRBJ1-3; unclear D gene. This clonotype originated in a man aged 18 to 29 in good health and CMV-seronegative. Sequencing was done on a sample of PBMCs. This chain's CDR3 is CASSGLSGNTIYF. CDR3 nucleotides: TGTGCCAGTAGTGGACTCTCTGGAAACACCATATATTTT.